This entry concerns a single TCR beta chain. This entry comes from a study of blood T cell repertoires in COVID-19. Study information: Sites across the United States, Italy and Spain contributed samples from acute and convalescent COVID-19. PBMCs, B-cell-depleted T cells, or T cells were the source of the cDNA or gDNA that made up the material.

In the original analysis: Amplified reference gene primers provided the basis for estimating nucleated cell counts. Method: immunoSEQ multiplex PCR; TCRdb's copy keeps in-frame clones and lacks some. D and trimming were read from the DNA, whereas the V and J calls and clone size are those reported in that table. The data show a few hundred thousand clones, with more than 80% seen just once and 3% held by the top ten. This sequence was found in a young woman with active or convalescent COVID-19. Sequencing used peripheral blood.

The CDR3 is CASKTEETQYF. The CDR3, as DNA: TGTGCCAGCAAAACGGAAGAGACCCAGTACTTC. This sequence joins TRBV6-1 and TRBJ2-5; D gene uncertain. CDR3 length: 11 amino acids. The germline V and J ends were trimmed by 7 bases and 3 bases, with 6 bases remaining between them. The germline CDR1 and CDR2 sequences are MNHNS and SASEGT.